These T cell receptor beta chains were read from a single sample in a study of T-cell reconstitution after alpha-beta-depleted transplantation in children. Each CDR3 protein is one row after TCRdb ran MiXCR on the PCR reads. Of about 230,000 distinct CDR3 sequences listed, approximately 9.5% were seen once; the top ten hold over 5%. Sequences were derived from PBMCs from the stem cell graft donor, sampled from the stem cell graft. The source of these receptors is a human donor who donated a stem cell graft to a child with acute lymphoblastic leukemia. CDR3s leave out the opening cysteine and the closing phenylalanine or tryptophan. Fields, in order: CDR3 length, J gene, V gene, CDR3 protein.

len: 12; j_gene: TRBJ1-4; v_gene: TRBV12-3/TRBV12-4; CDR3aa: ASSSTGGYEKLF
len: 13; j_gene: TRBJ2-5; v_gene: TRBV7-2; CDR3aa: ASSLGASGTVTQY
len: 13; j_gene: TRBJ1-3; v_gene: TRBV11-3; CDR3aa: ASSPGQGPGNTIY
len: 13; j_gene: TRBJ2-1; v_gene: TRBV6-5; CDR3aa: ASSYSAGSYNEQF
len: 12; j_gene: TRBJ1-4; v_gene: TRBV29-1; CDR3aa: SVTWSAENEKLF
len: 11; j_gene: TRBJ1-5; v_gene: TRBV20-1; CDR3aa: SASGQINQPQH
len: 13; j_gene: TRBJ2-2; v_gene: TRBV27; CDR3aa: ASSGGLSSTGELF
len: 10; j_gene: TRBJ2-3; v_gene: TRBV12-3/TRBV12-4; CDR3aa: ASTPTTDTQY
len: 13; j_gene: TRBJ2-7; v_gene: TRBV9; CDR3aa: ASSGTGAATYEQY
len: 14; j_gene: TRBJ2-7; v_gene: TRBV5-1; CDR3aa: ASSSTTGGDSYEHY
len: 10; j_gene: TRBJ2-5; v_gene: TRBV7-2; CDR3aa: ASSPRQETQY
len: 12; j_gene: TRBJ2-1; v_gene: TRBV5-1; CDR3aa: ASSFSADYNEQF
len: 14; j_gene: TRBJ1-5; v_gene: TRBV3-1; CDR3aa: ASSQASAGMYQPQH
len: 14; j_gene: TRBJ2-2; v_gene: TRBV20-1; CDR3aa: SARGGDRPNTGELF
len: 10; j_gene: TRBJ2-7; v_gene: TRBV27; CDR3aa: ASGRANYEQY
len: 13; j_gene: TRBJ2-5; v_gene: TRBV5-1; CDR3aa: ASSPDGRGSETQY
len: 13; j_gene: TRBJ2-7; v_gene: TRBV7-9; CDR3aa: ASRSSPGELYEQY
len: 14; j_gene: TRBJ1-4; v_gene: TRBV4-3; CDR3aa: ASSQDWGATNEKLF
len: 12; j_gene: TRBJ1-1; v_gene: TRBV3-1; CDR3aa: ASSQGNRGTEAF
len: 11; j_gene: TRBJ1-2; v_gene: TRBV12-3/TRBV12-4; CDR3aa: ASSSGQPYGYT
len: 15; j_gene: TRBJ2-3; v_gene: TRBV20-1; CDR3aa: SARSAGAGGFTDTQY
len: 17; j_gene: TRBJ2-1; v_gene: TRBV6-2/TRBV6-3; CDR3aa: ASSLGVRGHPKIYNEQF
len: 13; j_gene: TRBJ2-7; v_gene: TRBV18; CDR3aa: ASSPPGQGRNEQY
len: 13; j_gene: TRBJ2-2; v_gene: TRBV5-1; CDR3aa: ASSTGQGATGELF
len: 10; j_gene: TRBJ1-5; v_gene: TRBV6-1; CDR3aa: ASSEGGQPQH
len: 12; j_gene: TRBJ2-7; v_gene: TRBV7-2; CDR3aa: ASSSTGQVYEQY
len: 14; j_gene: TRBJ2-4; v_gene: TRBV5-5; CDR3aa: ASSFQTDLAKNIQY
len: 16; j_gene: TRBJ2-3; v_gene: TRBV11-1; CDR3aa: ASSALRQGVWSTDTQY
len: 13; j_gene: TRBJ2-1; v_gene: TRBV3-1; CDR3aa: ASSQTSGPYNEQF
len: 13; j_gene: TRBJ1-5; v_gene: TRBV7-6; CDR3aa: ASSKAVNSNQPQH
len: 13; j_gene: TRBJ1-1; v_gene: TRBV5-1; CDR3aa: ASSLEQGLRTEAF
len: 11; j_gene: TRBJ2-7; v_gene: TRBV29-1; CDR3aa: SAGAMGLGEQY
len: 15; j_gene: TRBJ1-5; v_gene: TRBV10-3; CDR3aa: AISESDRGYSNQPQH
len: 9; j_gene: TRBJ2-5; v_gene: TRBV29-1; CDR3aa: SVDETGTQY
len: 13; j_gene: TRBJ2-1; v_gene: TRBV15; CDR3aa: ATSRDSGEHHEQF
len: 13; j_gene: TRBJ2-3; v_gene: TRBV20-1; CDR3aa: SAPLRGPSTDTQY
len: 13; j_gene: TRBJ2-1; v_gene: TRBV12-3/TRBV12-4; CDR3aa: ASNPDRGLRNEQF
len: 13; j_gene: TRBJ2-1; v_gene: TRBV5-1; CDR3aa: ASSFAGSARNEQF
len: 12; j_gene: TRBJ2-7; v_gene: TRBV7-6; CDR3aa: ASSGVRGAVEQY
len: 16; j_gene: TRBJ2-4; v_gene: TRBV11-2; CDR3aa: ASSSRGLAGGPEDIQY